Listed below are T cell receptor beta chains from one sample, sequenced in a study of CD8 T cells in ankylosing spondylitis. TCRdb reprocessed the 5' RACE reads with MiXCR, giving one entry per CDR3 protein. Among some 130,000 distinct CDR3 sequences listed, 7% to 10% were seen once. The sequenced material came from synovial fluid, either unsorted or a sorted T cell fraction (not recorded which). The receptors originated from a male donor with ankylosing spondylitis. Each CDR3 is given with its conserved first and last residue. The order of the fields is D gene, clone size, V gene, J gene, CDR3 DNA, CDR3 protein. D genes are given only for firm matches. Rows may omit the clone size; those that give it use once, few, many or a size class.

D: TRBD1
size: few
V: TRBV2
J: TRBJ1-2
DNA: TGTGCCAGCGCGCAGGGGGGCTATGGCTACACCTTC
CDR3: CASAQGGYGYTF

D: TRBD2
size: .
V: TRBV7-9
J: TRBJ2-3
DNA: TGTGCCAGCAGCTCCCAGCGGGGGGGAACAGATACGCAGTATTTT
CDR3: CASSSQRGGTDTQYF

D: .
size: many
V: TRBV5-1
J: TRBJ2-2
DNA: TGCGCCAGCAGCCCAGGATCGGGGGCGAACACCGGGGAGCTGTTTTTT
CDR3: CASSPGSGANTGELFF

D: TRBD1
size: many
V: TRBV11-1
J: TRBJ1-6
DNA: TGTGCCAGCAGCCAGGGGACAGGGCTTTCTTCCAATAATTCACCCCTCCACTTT
CDR3: CASSQGTGLSSNNSPLHF

D: TRBD2
size: many
V: TRBV20-1
J: TRBJ2-1
DNA: TGCAGTGCTTCCTCTTGGACTAGTCACAATGAGCAGTTCTTC
CDR3: CSASSWTSHNEQFF

D: .
size: few
V: TRBV28
J: TRBJ2-4
DNA: TGTGCCAGCAGTTCGCAGACAGGCAGGAGGTACATTCAGTACTTC
CDR3: CASSSQTGRRYIQYF

D: TRBD2
size: .
V: TRBV4-3
J: TRBJ2-3
DNA: TGCGCCAGCAGCCGCAAATCCGGGACTAGCTACCACGCAGATACGCAGTATTTT
CDR3: CASSRKSGTSYHADTQYF

D: .
size: .
V: TRBV2
J: TRBJ1-1
DNA: TGTGCCAGCAGCATAAGGACGGTGAACACTGAAGCTTTCTTT
CDR3: CASSIRTVNTEAFF

D: TRBD2
size: .
V: TRBV4-3
J: TRBJ2-6
DNA: TGCGCCAGCAGCCTGGGAGGGGCCAACGTCCCGACTTTC
CDR3: CASSLGGANVPTF

D: .
size: .
V: TRBV28
J: TRBJ2-3
DNA: TGTGCCAGCAGTTCCGCGGGGGCTGCTGGAGATACGCAGTATTTT
CDR3: CASSSAGAAGDTQYF

D: .
size: .
V: TRBV9
J: TRBJ2-1
DNA: TGTGCCAGCAGCGAAAGAGGCGACCCCTACAATGAGCAGTTCTTC
CDR3: CASSERGDPYNEQFF

D: .
size: many
V: TRBV10-3
J: TRBJ1-2
DNA: TGTGCCATCAGTGAGTCTTCCAGGGCTGGTCACACCTTC
CDR3: CAISESSRAGHTF

D: .
size: many
V: TRBV28
J: TRBJ1-1
DNA: TGTGCCAGCAGTGGAGGGGGTCGTACTGAAGCTTTCTTT
CDR3: CASSGGGRTEAFF

D: TRBD1
size: few
V: TRBV4-1
J: TRBJ2-5
DNA: TGCGCCAGCAGCCAAGAGGCCCTGGGACAGCGGGAGACCCAGTACTTC
CDR3: CASSQEALGQRETQYF

D: .
size: .
V: TRBV10-3
J: TRBJ1-6
DNA: TGTGCCATCAGTGAGCGGCCGGGGCCTGGGAATTCACCCCTCCACTTT
CDR3: CAISERPGPGNSPLHF

D: .
size: few
V: TRBV2
J: TRBJ1-6
DNA: TGTGCCAGCAGTGAACTCGGCCAGGGGAGCTCACCCCTCCACTTT
CDR3: CASSELGQGSSPLHF

D: TRBD1
size: few
V: TRBV30
J: TRBJ1-2
DNA: TGTGCCTGGAGTCGACCGGACAGGGAACGGGGTGGCTACACCTTC
CDR3: CAWSRPDRERGGYTF

D: .
size: many
V: TRBV27
J: TRBJ1-1
DNA: TGTGCCAGTCGGAGAGAGGGGGCTGAAGCTTTCTTT
CDR3: CASRREGAEAFF

D: TRBD1
size: many
V: TRBV5-1
J: TRBJ1-1
DNA: TGCGCCAGCAGCCCTACCGTTGACAGGGTCAGGGCTTTCTTT
CDR3: CASSPTVDRVRAFF

D: TRBD1
size: .
V: TRBV11-1
J: TRBJ1-1
DNA: TGTGCCAGCAGCAGGAATTGGGACAGGGGCTGGGGAATGAACACTGAAGCTTTCTTT
CDR3: CASSRNWDRGWGMNTEAFF

D: .
size: many
V: TRBV29-1
J: TRBJ1-2
DNA: TGCAGCACCAGAACTAACTATGGCTACACCTTC
CDR3: CSTRTNYGYTF

D: .
size: .
V: TRBV12-5
J: TRBJ2-3
DNA: TGTGCTAGTGGTTTGGTAAGGGACGGGCAGACTAGCACAGATACGCAGTATTTT
CDR3: CASGLVRDGQTSTDTQYF

D: .
size: many
V: TRBV27
J: TRBJ2-7
DNA: TGTGCCAGCGGCCTCGGGAACTACGAGCAGTACTTC
CDR3: CASGLGNYEQYF

D: TRBD2
size: .
V: TRBV6-1
J: TRBJ2-5
DNA: TGTGCCAGCAGTGAGCGGGAGACGGAGACCCAGTACTTC
CDR3: CASSERETETQYF

D: .
size: .
V: TRBV21-1
J: TRBJ2-7
DNA: TGTGCCAGCAGGGGGTCCTACGAGCAGTACTTC
CDR3: CASRGSYEQYF

D: .
size: many
V: TRBV20-1
J: TRBJ1-1
DNA: TGCAGTGCCGGCGGGCACTCTCAGAACACTGAAGCTTTCTTT
CDR3: CSAGGHSQNTEAFF

D: .
size: .
V: TRBV4-1
J: TRBJ2-5
DNA: TGCGCCAGCAGCCAAGTCTCCCGGGAACAAGAGACCCAGTACTTC
CDR3: CASSQVSREQETQYF

D: .
size: few
V: TRBV6-2/TRBV6-3
J: TRBJ2-7
DNA: TGTGCCAGCCGAATTTACGAGCAGTACTTC
CDR3: CASRIYEQYF

D: .
size: many
V: TRBV14
J: TRBJ2-3
DNA: TGTGCCAGCAGCCAAGACGAAGATACGCAGTATTTT
CDR3: CASSQDEDTQYF

D: .
size: few
V: TRBV28
J: TRBJ1-6
DNA: TGTGCCAGCAGTTTAGAGAGGGGGTCCTATAATTCACCCCTCCACTTT
CDR3: CASSLERGSYNSPLHF

D: .
size: many
V: TRBV21-1
J: TRBJ2-1
DNA: TGTGCCAGCAGCAAAATAACGGGAGGCAGGGGGGACAATGAGCAGTTCTTC
CDR3: CASSKITGGRGDNEQFF

D: .
size: many
V: TRBV10-3
J: TRBJ2-3
DNA: TGTGCCATCAGTGACCAGCTAACAGATACGCAGTATTTT
CDR3: CAISDQLTDTQYF

D: .
size: .
V: TRBV29-1
J: TRBJ2-1
DNA: TGCAGCGCCTTAAGGACCAGGGGGGCAGGTTATGAGCAGTTCTTC
CDR3: CSALRTRGAGYEQFF

D: TRBD1
size: .
V: TRBV20-1
J: TRBJ1-5
DNA: TGCAGTGCTACCGCCAGTACAGGGGGCGCGGGAAATCAGCCCCAGCATTTT
CDR3: CSATASTGGAGNQPQHF

D: TRBD2
size: .
V: TRBV7-2
J: TRBJ2-7
DNA: TGTGCCAGCAGCCCGGGGGGGAACGCGGAGTACTTC
CDR3: CASSPGGNAEYF

D: TRBD1
size: many
V: TRBV30
J: TRBJ1-2
DNA: TGTGCCTGGACGAGACAGGGTTATGGCTACACCTTC
CDR3: CAWTRQGYGYTF

D: .
size: many
V: TRBV3-1
J: TRBJ2-1
DNA: TGTGCCAGCAGCCAAGCCCCCCCAGCCAATGAGCAGTTCTTC
CDR3: CASSQAPPANEQFF

D: .
size: many
V: TRBV29-1
J: TRBJ2-1
DNA: TGCAGCGTTAAAACCGGGACTCACTTTATGAATGAGCAGTTCTTC
CDR3: CSVKTGTHFMNEQFF

D: .
size: many
V: TRBV11-3
J: TRBJ2-1
DNA: TGTGCCAGCAGCTTAGAGGGGTATGAGCAGTTCTTC
CDR3: CASSLEGYEQFF

D: .
size: many
V: TRBV7-8
J: TRBJ1-4
DNA: TGTGCCAGCAGCTTAGCGGGGGTGGATGAAAAACTGTTTTTT
CDR3: CASSLAGVDEKLFF